A selection of T cell receptor beta chains follows, all from one sample in a study of blood T cells in healthy people across ages. One entry per CDR3 protein, called by TCRdb with MiXCR from the 5' RACE reads. This sample has about 1.1 million distinct CDR3 sequences, with 35% to 40% found just once. Sequenced material: blood. The receptors here all came from a man aged 18-30 years in good health. Each CDR3 is given with its conserved first and last residue. A D gene is named only where the DNA matches it firmly. The listing skips clone size in some rows; elsewhere it reads once, few, many or a size class.

>TRBJ1-1|TRBV20-1|few|TRBD1
TGCAGTGCTAGAGATAGGGAGACAGGGAGCCTGAACACTGAAGCTTTCTTT
CSARDRETGSLNTEAFF
>TRBJ2-7|TRBV2|few|TRBD2
TGTGCCAGCAGTGAAAAGGCTAGCGGCCTCAATGAGCAGTACTTC
CASSEKASGLNEQYF
>TRBJ1-1|TRBV3-1|.|TRBD1
TGTGCCAGCAGCCCACTGACGGGCAGGGGGCAATGGATGAACACTGAAGCTTTCTTT
CASSPLTGRGQWMNTEAFF
>TRBJ2-3|TRBV7-9|.|.
TGTGCCAGCAGCTTAGTGGGACACGAAAGCACAGATACGCAGTATTTT
CASSLVGHESTDTQYF
>TRBJ1-1|TRBV5-1|.|.
TGCGCCAGCAGCTTGTCAGGTCACACTGAAGCTTTCTTT
CASSLSGHTEAFF
>TRBJ1-2|TRBV20-1|.|.
TGCAGTGCTAGACCGGAGACTAACTATGGCTACACCTTC
CSARPETNYGYTF
>TRBJ2-6|TRBV27|.|.
TGTGCCAGCAGTTTGCGGGCAGGGATTAGCTCTGGGGCCAACGTCCTGACTTTC
CASSLRAGISSGANVLTF
>TRBJ1-1|TRBV12-3/TRBV12-4|many|.
TGTGCCAGCAGCCGCACTGAAGCTTTCTTT
CASSRTEAFF
>TRBJ1-3|TRBV19|.|.
TGTGCCAGTACCGGGGTGGATTTTGACACTGGAAACACCATATATTTT
CASTGVDFDTGNTIYF
>TRBJ1-2|TRBV4-3|.|.
TGCGCCAGCAGCCAAGATGGGGTGAGAGGCTACACCTTC
CASSQDGVRGYTF
>TRBJ1-1|TRBV4-3|.|.
TGCGCCAGCAGCCAAGATCAAGCAGGGTGGAACACTGAAGCTTTCTTT
CASSQDQAGWNTEAFF
>TRBJ2-4|TRBV4-2|once|TRBD2
TGTGCCAGCAGCCAGGAGACTAGCGGGGGGGCCCCCTACAATGAGCAGTACTTC
CASSQETSGGAPYNEQYF
>TRBJ2-2|TRBV7-2|.|.
TGTGCCAGCAGCTTAGTGGGGGGGGCCAACGGGGAGCTGTTTTTT
CASSLVGGANGELFF
>TRBJ2-1|TRBV12-3/TRBV12-4|few|.
TGTGCCAGCAGTTTATGGGGAACCCATGAGCAGTTCTTC
CASSLWGTHEQFF
>TRBJ1-5|TRBV27|.|TRBD1
TGTGCCAGCAGTTTTCGAGGGGGCAGGGTTAATCAGCCCCAGCATTTT
CASSFRGGRVNQPQHF
>TRBJ2-2|TRBV10-3|.|.
TGTGCCATCAGTGGCCCAGGACCTACGAACACCGGGGAGCTGTTTTTT
CAISGPGPTNTGELFF
>TRBJ2-1|TRBV5-1|.|.
TGCGCCAGCAGCTTGGCTCTAGATGCCGTAGCCTACAATGAGCAGTTCTTC
CASSLALDAVAYNEQFF
>TRBJ1-4|TRBV7-9|many|TRBD1
TGTGCCAGCAGCCTCACAGGGGTTGGGGAAAAACTGTTTTTT
CASSLTGVGEKLFF
>TRBJ2-6|TRBV12-3/TRBV12-4|few|.
TGTGCCAGCAGCCCCTCGGTCTTGAGCTCTGGGGCCAACGTCCTGACTTTC
CASSPSVLSSGANVLTF
>TRBJ1-5|TRBV4-2|once|.
TGTGCCAGCAGCCAAGATAGGGCCATAACTCAGCCCCAGCATTTT
CASSQDRAITQPQHF
>TRBJ1-4|TRBV4-3|few|.
TGCGCCAGCAGCCAAGATTCTGGGCGAGATAATGAAAAACTGTTTTTT
CASSQDSGRDNEKLFF
>TRBJ1-2|TRBV6-5|.|TRBD1
TGTGCCGCTAAACGACCCCGGGACAGGGATGGCTACACCTTC
CAAKRPRDRDGYTF
>TRBJ2-1|TRBV5-1|.|TRBD1
TGCGCCAGCAGCTTGGGGGCAGGGGGCCACAATGAGCAGTTCTTC
CASSLGAGGHNEQFF
>TRBJ2-6|TRBV20-1|few|.
TGCAGTGCTAGAGATGTTATGGGCAGGGCAAAGGCTGGGGCCAACGTCCTGACTTTC
CSARDVMGRAKAGANVLTF
>TRBJ2-5|TRBV5-1|.|.
TGCGCCAGCAGCTGGGCGAGCGGTACCCAAGAGACCCAGTACTTC
CASSWASGTQETQYF